These 31 T cell receptor beta chains were all obtained from the same sample, sequenced in a study of CXCR3-negative and CXCR3-positive naive CD8 T cells. The TRB libraries of cDNA were built by UMI-labeled 5' RACE. TCRdb re-called the 5' RACE reads, yielding one record per CDR3 amino acid sequence without DNA. The sample's table shows about 48,000 distinct CDR3 sequences. The specimen sequenced was memory CD8+ T cells from blood. These receptors originate from a human donor in good health. Some clones in this sample may be carry-over from other donors' samples.

Considering frequency, this clonotype is medium-sized. This chain uses TRBV6-1 with TRBJ2-3; as DNA is missing, the TRBD2 call by TCRdb cannot be tested. Germline V gives CDR1 MNHNS, CDR2 SASEGT. The CDR3 length is 17 residues. CDR3 in amino acids: CASSAQEASGGMDTQYF.

The chain joins TRBV7-2 to TRBJ2-4; TCRdb selects TRBD1, and the lack of DNA leaves this call unchecked. Germline V gene sequence: CDR1 SGHTA, CDR2 FQGNSA. This CDR3 has 14 amino acids. This CDR3 reads CASSSGPGGNIQYF.

The chain is built from TRBV12-3 or TRBV12-4 and TRBJ2-3; TCRdb names TRBD1, which stays unverified in the absence of DNA. This CDR3 is built from 19 residues. CDR3: CASSFPDRIPGPRTDTQYF.

The chain recombines TRBV5-1 with TRBJ2-5; no DNA is available, so the TRBD1 call from TCRdb remains unchecked. Germline V gene sequence: CDR1 SGHRS, CDR2 YFSETQ. This CDR3 has 16 residues. The CDR3 spells CASSLTWDRVEKTQYF.

The gene calls are TRBV7-8 and TRBJ1-1. The CDR3 runs 12 residues. CDR1 is SGHVS and CDR2 is FQNEAQ in the germline V gene. CDR3 protein: CASSLLSDEAFF.

This CDR3 is CASSLARGRNTEAFF. The chain recombines TRBV5-6 with TRBJ1-1; TCRdb's D gene call, TRBD1, goes unchecked for lack of DNA. The CDR3 totals 15 residues. Per the germline V gene, CDR1 is SGHDT and CDR2 is YYEEEE.

This CDR3 is CASTPGGVGTDTQYF. The rearrangement links TRBV7-9 to TRBJ2-3; the TRBD1 assignment by TCRdb is unverifiable without DNA. This CDR3 is built from 15 residues. Germline assignment: CDR1 SEHNR and CDR2 FQNEAQ (reference sequence).

This chain connects TRBV20-1 to TRBJ2-1. CDR1 and CDR2 from the germline V gene are DFQATT and SNEGSKA (reference sequence). The CDR3 length is 14 residues. CDR3 protein: CSANIGSSYNEQFF.

The V and J genes are TRBV11-2 and TRBJ1-4; the D call from TCRdb, TRBD1, cannot be confirmed without DNA. The CDR3 has 14 residues. The germline CDR1 and CDR2 sequences are SGHAT and FQNNGV. CDR3 region: CASSQWGGLEKLFF.

The rearrangement joins TRBV29-1 to TRBJ2-7; there is no DNA to check the TCRdb D call of TRBD1. Germline lookup yields CDR1 SQVTM and CDR2 ANQGSEA. This CDR3 region has 12 residues. CDR3 loop: CSTRDGTYEQYF.

This chain links TRBV7-3 with TRBJ2-5; TCRdb proposes TRBD1, but this gene call is untestable without DNA. Germline assignment: CDR1 SGHTA and CDR2 FQGTGA. The CDR3 consists of 14 residues. CDR3 amino acids: CASSLAGGEETQYF.

The V call is TRBV11-3, the J call TRBJ2-1. CDR1 and CDR2 (germline): SGHNT, YENEEA. This CDR3 contains 14 residues. CDR3 sequence: CASSYSGSYNEQFF.

This chain uses TRBV27 with TRBJ2-3; as DNA is missing, the TRBD1 call by TCRdb cannot be tested. This CDR3 contains 14 residues. Germline CDR1 MNHEY, CDR2 SMNVEV (reference sequence). CDR3 residues: CASSLPGYGNTQYF.

The genes are TRBV29-1 and TRBJ2-1; lacking DNA, the TRBD2 call made by TCRdb goes unchecked. Germline values: CDR1 SQVTM, CDR2 ANQGSEA. This CDR3 spans 17 amino acids. CDR3 sequence: CSGSSGLAGAVYNEQFF.

The chain recombines TRBV6-6 with TRBJ2-1; TCRdb outputs TRBD1, but without DNA this stays unchecked. Germline CDR1 is MNHNY and CDR2 is SVGAGI (reference sequence). The CDR3 is made up of 17 amino acids. CDR3 region: CASSYYPRDADYNEQFF.

This clonotype counts as medium-sized by frequency. The chain employs TRBV10-2 and TRBJ1-1; the D call of TRBD1 rests on TCRdb alone, since no DNA is present to check it. Per the germline V gene, CDR1 is WSHSY and CDR2 is SAAADI. The CDR3 extends over 13 amino acids. The chain's CDR3 is CASSATENTEAFF.

J is TRBJ2-1 and V is TRBV29-1; TCRdb returns TRBD1, unconfirmable since there is no DNA. Germline V CDR1 and CDR2: SQVTM, ANQGSEA. The CDR3 length is 11 residues. CDR3: CSVKAGGEQFF.

This chain connects TRBV13 to TRBJ2-7; TCRdb's D call of TRBD1 is untestable without DNA. Looked up from germline, CDR1 is PRHDT and CDR2 is FYEKMQ (reference sequence). The CDR3 has 15 amino acids. The CDR3 spells CASSLGTDGSYEQYF.

This chain uses TRBV6-5 with TRBJ1-2. From germline, CDR1 is MNHEY and CDR2 SVGAGI. This CDR3 has 14 amino acids. The CDR3: CASSYSTSNYGYTF.

The V gene is TRBV5-1, the J gene TRBJ2-1; TCRdb's D call, TRBD1, is unchecked because there is no DNA. The length of the CDR3 is 11 residues. Germline lookup yields CDR1 SGHRS and CDR2 YFSETQ. The CDR3 sequence: CASSGGAEQFF.

This clonotype counts as medium-sized by frequency. The chain joins TRBV24-1 to TRBJ1-5; TCRdb calls TRBD1, which cannot be checked without DNA. Per germline, CDR1 KGHDR and CDR2 SFDVKD. CDR3 size: 14 residues. This CDR3 is CATSGQGVNQPQHF.

The genes are TRBV29-1 and TRBJ2-7. CDR3 length: 13 residues. CDR1 and CDR2 from the germline V gene are SQVTM and ANQGSEA. CDR3 amino acids: CSVDRLDSYEQYF.

The V and J genes are TRBV7-2 and TRBJ2-3; TCRdb calls TRBD1, which cannot be checked without DNA. The CDR3 consists of 17 residues. Germline values: CDR1 SGHTA, CDR2 FQGNSA. This CDR3 reads CASSWRGGKPSTDTQYF.

V usage is TRBV7-9 and J usage is TRBJ2-7; there is no DNA to check the TCRdb D call of TRBD2. CDR1 is SEHNR, CDR2 FQNEAQ, per germline (reference sequence). The CDR3 contains 14 residues. The CDR3 spells CASSFGGSGYEQYF.

The chain combines TRBV7-8 with TRBJ2-3. Germline V lookup: CDR1 SGHVS, CDR2 FQNEAQ. CDR3 size: 12 residues. The CDR3 is CASSLGPDTQYF. Variable domain in full (rest from reference TRBV7-8 and TRBJ2-3): GAGVSQSPRYKVAKRGQDVALRCDPISGHVSLFWYQQALGQGPEFLTYFQNEAQLDKSGLPSDRFFAERPEGSVSTLKIQRTQQEDSAVYLCASSLGPDTQYFGPGTRLTVL.

The chain couples TRBV10-1 to TRBJ2-2; checking the TCRdb D call of TRBD1 is not possible without DNA. Germline CDR1 WNHNN, CDR2 SYGVQD (reference sequence). The CDR3 spans 15 residues. The CDR3 loop is CASRPVGLVTGELFF.

The chain uses TRBV28 and TRBJ2-1. From germline, CDR1 is MDHEN and CDR2 SYDVKM. This CDR3 is 12 amino acids long. CDR3 sequence: CASSFSNLEQFF.

The chain couples TRBV29-1 to TRBJ2-7; the TRBD1 assignment by TCRdb is unverifiable without DNA. Per germline, CDR1 SQVTM and CDR2 ANQGSEA. The CDR3 has 12 amino acids. The CDR3 loop is CSVGQGSYEQYF.

The rearrangement joins TRBV20-1 to TRBJ2-1; TCRdb indicates TRBD1, and absent DNA this call remains unverified. Germline-derived CDR1 and CDR2 are DFQATT and SNEGSKA (reference sequence). This CDR3 spans 12 amino acids. CDR3 amino acids: CSAPDSYNEQFF.

The gene calls are TRBV7-2 and TRBJ2-7; TCRdb names TRBD2, which stays unverified in the absence of DNA. The germline CDR1 and CDR2 sequences are SGHTA and FQGNSA. CDR3 length: 12 amino acids. This CDR3 reads CASGSSTYEQYF.

The V gene is TRBV4-2, the J gene TRBJ1-1; TCRdb selects TRBD1, and the lack of DNA leaves this call unchecked. The CDR3 is 14 residues long. Germline V gene sequence: CDR1 LGHNA, CDR2 YNFKEQ. CDR3 residues: CASSGRDTYTEAFF.